Sequencing of this TCR beta chain was carried out in a study of blood T cell repertoires in COVID-19. Overall study: Sample material is recorded as cDNA or gDNA derived from T cells, B-cell-depleted T cells, or PBMCs.

The V end lost 0 bases, the J end lost 4 bases, and 10 bases lay between the germline ends. The germline CDR1 and CDR2 sequences are SGHRS and YFSETQ. This CDR3 is built from 14 residues. Participant age was about 18 to 89 years, and participants resided in fewer than 25 US areas. Cohort 3 donors were reported recovered after two negative PCRs, clearance, or symptom resolution. The authors' processing: Reference gene primer amplification gave nucleated cell count estimates. TCRdb keeps only in-frame clones here, not all; method: immunoSEQ multiplex PCR. V, J and clone size reflect that table, while D and trimming were determined from the DNA. The sample records about 270,000 clones, 86% being singletons.

Specimen: PBMCs or T cells enriched from blood (not recorded which). The source of this sequence is a woman under 30 who had recovered from COVID-19. The chain combines TRBV5-1 with TRBJ1-1; a weak D match, TRBD1 (5 bases). In DNA form, the CDR3 reads TGCGCCAGCAGCTTGGAAGGGGCGCCCACTGAAGCTTTCTTT. It codes for CASSLEGAPTEAFF.